Shown below are 7 T cell receptor beta chains from a single sample sequenced in a study of CD8 T cells in Susac syndrome. The RNA, roughly 0.45 to 1 ug, was put through reverse transcription using random hexamers. One entry per CDR3 protein, called by TCRdb with MiXCR from the immunoSEQ multiplex PCR reads. The sample consists of some 300,000 distinct CDR3 sequences, about 91% of them appearing once. What was sequenced was CD8+ T cells from PBMCs. These TCRs come from a human donor with multiple sclerosis.

J is TRBJ2-3 and V is TRBV29-1; 8 bases match TRBD2. Per germline, CDR1 SQVTM and CDR2 ANQGSEA. The CDR3 has 10 amino acids. V was clipped by 7 bases and J by 12 bases; unmatched bases: 6. Written as DNA, the CDR3 is TGCAGCGCTTGGGCGGGGGGCCAGTATTTT. Encoded protein: CSAWAGGQYF.

The rearrangement joins TRBV2 to TRBJ1-5; tentatively, D is TRBD1 (6 bases). Germline-derived CDR1 and CDR2 are SNHLY and FYNNEI. The CDR3 consists of 14 residues. Trimming took 6 bases from V and 5 from J, leaving 14 bases between them. This CDR3 is CASSHGTPDQPQHF. The CDR3 nucleotides read TGTGCCAGCAGCCACGGGACACCTGATCAGCCCCAGCATTTT.

The rearrangement links TRBV6-1 to TRBJ1-4, with D maybe TRBD1 (5 bases). This CDR3 comprises 15 residues. Trimming left V 6 bases short and J 7 bases short, with 18 bases between. Germline V CDR1 and CDR2: MNHNS, SASEGT. The CDR3 region is CASSPRQPVGEKLFF. The CDR3 DNA follows: TGTGCCAGCAGCCCGCGACAGCCGGTGGGTGAAAAACTGTTTTTT.

This clonotype was counted between two and nine times. This chain uses TRBV11-2 with TRBJ2-7; no clear D. The CDR3 consists of 12 residues. Germline V CDR1 and CDR2: SGHAT, FQNNGV. Trimming took 5 bases from V and 7 from J, leaving 12 bases between them. CDR3 sequence reads: CASSHGAGEQYF. The CDR3 nucleotides read TGTGCCAGCAGCCATGGCGCCGGGGAGCAGTACTTC.

The rearrangement uses TRBV9 and TRBJ2-3, with unresolved D. The CDR3 extends over 16 amino acids. The V gene lost 4 bases and the J gene lost 0 bases, with 15 bases spanning the gap. Germline V gene data show CDR1 as SGDLS and CDR2 as YYNGEE. This chain's CDR3 is CASSTSSGGSTDTQYF. CDR3 bases: TGTGCCAGCAGCACCTCGTCTGGCGGTAGCACAGATACGCAGTATTTT.

This chain uses TRBV4-3 with TRBJ2-3, with 9 bases matching TRBD1. The length of the CDR3 is 15 residues. The V gene's germline CDR1 is LGHNA and CDR2 YSLEER. The V and J ends lost 0 bases and 3 bases, in that order; junction bases with no gene match: 1. CDR3 sequence reads: CASSQEGQGTDTQYF. CDR3 nucleotides: TGCGCCAGCAGCCAAGAGGGACAGGGAACAGATACGCAGTATTTT.

In DNA, the CDR3 is TGTGCCAGCAGTTACTCGCCTAGCGAAAGGGGTGAGCAGTTCTTC. This gives the protein CASSYSPSERGEQFF. V gene TRBV6-2 or TRBV6-3 combines with J gene TRBJ2-1, with D possibly matching TRBD2 (6 bases). CDR3 length equals 15 residues. Trimming pared 0 bases from V and 9 bases from J, leaving 15 bases between. CDR1 and CDR2 from the germline V gene are MNHEY and SVGEGT.